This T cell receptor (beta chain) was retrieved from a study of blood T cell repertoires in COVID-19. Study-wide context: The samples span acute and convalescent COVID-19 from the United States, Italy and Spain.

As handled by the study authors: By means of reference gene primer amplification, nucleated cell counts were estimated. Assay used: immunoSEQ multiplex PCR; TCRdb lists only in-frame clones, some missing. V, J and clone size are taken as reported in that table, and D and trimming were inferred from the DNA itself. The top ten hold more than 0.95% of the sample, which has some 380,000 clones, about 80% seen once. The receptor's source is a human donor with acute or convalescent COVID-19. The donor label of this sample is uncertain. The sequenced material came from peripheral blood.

CDR3: CASSRTERNTIYF. The CDR3 DNA reads as TGTGCCAGCAGTCGTACGGAGAGAAACACCATATATTTT. This rearrangement joins TRBV12-3 or TRBV12-4 to TRBJ1-3; the D is unclear. The V and J ends lost 5 bases and 5 bases respectively, with 10 bases between them. CDR3 size: 13 residues.